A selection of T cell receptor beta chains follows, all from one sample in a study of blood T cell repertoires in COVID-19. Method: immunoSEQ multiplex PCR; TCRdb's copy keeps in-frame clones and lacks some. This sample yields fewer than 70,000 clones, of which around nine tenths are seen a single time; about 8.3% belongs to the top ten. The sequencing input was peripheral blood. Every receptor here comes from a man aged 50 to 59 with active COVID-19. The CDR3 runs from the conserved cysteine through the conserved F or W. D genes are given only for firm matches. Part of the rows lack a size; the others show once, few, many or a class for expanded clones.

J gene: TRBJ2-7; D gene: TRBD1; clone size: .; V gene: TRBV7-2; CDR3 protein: CASRSGGGEQYF; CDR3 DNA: TGTGCCAGCAGGTCAGGGGGCGGAGAGCAGTACTTC
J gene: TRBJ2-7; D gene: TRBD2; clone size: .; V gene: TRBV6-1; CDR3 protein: CASSVSLAGTSYEQYF; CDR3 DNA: TGTGCCAGCAGTGTCTCACTAGCGGGGACCTCCTACGAGCAGTACTTC
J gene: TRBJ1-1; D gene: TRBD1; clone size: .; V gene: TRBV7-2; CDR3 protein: CASSPQGTRGTEAFF; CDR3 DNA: TGTGCCAGCAGCCCACAGGGGACCCGGGGCACTGAAGCTTTCTTT
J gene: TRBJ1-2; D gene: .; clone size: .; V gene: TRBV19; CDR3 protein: CASSPGAVYGYTF; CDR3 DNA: TGTGCCAGTAGTCCAGGGGCCGTCTATGGCTACACCTTC
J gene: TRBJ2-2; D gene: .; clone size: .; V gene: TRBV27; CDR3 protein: CASREGHGELFF; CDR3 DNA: TGTGCCAGCAGGGAGGGTCACGGGGAGCTGTTTTTT
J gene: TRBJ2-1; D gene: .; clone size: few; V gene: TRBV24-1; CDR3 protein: CATSDSGPPGSEQFF; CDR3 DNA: TGTGCCACCAGTGATTCCGGGCCGCCGGGGTCGGAGCAGTTCTTC
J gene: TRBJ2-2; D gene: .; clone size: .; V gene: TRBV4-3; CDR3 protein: CASSQDYGELFF; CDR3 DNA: TGCGCCAGCAGCCAAGATTACGGGGAGCTGTTTTTT
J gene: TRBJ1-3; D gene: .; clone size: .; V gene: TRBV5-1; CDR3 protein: CASSLAGGRNTIYF; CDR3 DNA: TGCGCCAGCAGCTTGGCCGGCGGCAGAAACACCATATATTTT
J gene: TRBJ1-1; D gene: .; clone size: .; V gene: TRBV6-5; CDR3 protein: CASSYTWTGLNTEAFF; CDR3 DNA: TGTGCCAGCAGTTACACCTGGACGGGATTGAACACTGAAGCTTTCTTT
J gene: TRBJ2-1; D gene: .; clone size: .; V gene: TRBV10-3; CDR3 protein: CAISLQGNNEQFF; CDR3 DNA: TGTGCCATCAGTCTACAGGGAAACAATGAGCAGTTCTTC
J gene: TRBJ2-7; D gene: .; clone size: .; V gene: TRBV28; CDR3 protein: CASSSPAGQAVEQYF; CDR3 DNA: TGTGCCAGCAGTTCGCCAGCGGGACAGGCAGTGGAGCAGTACTTC
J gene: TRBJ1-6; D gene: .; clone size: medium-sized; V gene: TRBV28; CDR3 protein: CASSLPMTAGNSPLHF; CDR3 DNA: TGTGCCAGCAGCCTACCTATGACAGCTGGAAATTCACCCCTCCACTTT
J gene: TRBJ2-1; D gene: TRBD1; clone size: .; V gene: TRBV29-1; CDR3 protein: CSYPRQGTYNEQFF; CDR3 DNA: TGCAGCTATCCACGACAGGGTACCTACAATGAGCAGTTCTTC
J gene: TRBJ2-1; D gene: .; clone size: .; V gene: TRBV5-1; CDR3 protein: CASSLTAGRPNINEQFF; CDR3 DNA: TGCGCCAGCAGCTTGACGGCGGGAAGGCCCAATATCAATGAGCAGTTCTTC
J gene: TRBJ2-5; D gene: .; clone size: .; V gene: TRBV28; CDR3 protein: CASRGNDEEGQYF; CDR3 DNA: TGTGCCAGCAGGGGCAACGACGAGGAGGGCCAGTACTTC
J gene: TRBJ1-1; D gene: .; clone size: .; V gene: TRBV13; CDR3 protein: CASGKTGGGTEAFF; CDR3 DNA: TGTGCCAGCGGTAAGACAGGTGGGGGCACTGAAGCTTTCTTT
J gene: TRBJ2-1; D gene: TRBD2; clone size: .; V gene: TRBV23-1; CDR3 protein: CASSQRGRLAGVSWYNEQFF; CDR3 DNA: TGCGCCAGCAGTCAACGCGGTCGACTAGCGGGAGTCTCATGGTACAATGAGCAGTTCTTC
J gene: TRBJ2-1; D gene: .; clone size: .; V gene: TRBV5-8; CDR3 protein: CASSTLLLASVFNEQFF; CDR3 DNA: TGTGCCAGCAGCACCCTTTTATTGGCTAGCGTCTTTAATGAGCAGTTCTTC
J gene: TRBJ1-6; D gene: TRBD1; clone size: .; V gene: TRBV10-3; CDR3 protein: CAISEGQGANSPLHF; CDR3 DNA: TGTGCCATCAGTGAAGGCCAGGGGGCGAATTCACCCCTCCACTTT
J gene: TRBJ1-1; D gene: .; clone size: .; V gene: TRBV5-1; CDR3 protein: CASSLREPTALLNTEAFF; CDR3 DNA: TGCGCCAGCAGCTTGCGCGAACCTACAGCTCTGTTGAACACTGAAGCTTTCTTT
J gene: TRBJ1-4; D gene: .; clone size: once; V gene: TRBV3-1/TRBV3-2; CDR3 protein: CASSQRPRDEKLFF; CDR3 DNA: TGTGCCAGCAGCCAACGTCCGAGGGATGAAAAACTGTTTTTT
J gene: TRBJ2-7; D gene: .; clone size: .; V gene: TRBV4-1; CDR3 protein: CASSQDRVGLYEQYF; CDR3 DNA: TGCGCCAGCAGCCAAGATCGGGTAGGACTCTACGAGCAGTACTTC
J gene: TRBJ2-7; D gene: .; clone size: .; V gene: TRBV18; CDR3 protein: CASSPPGAHYEQYF; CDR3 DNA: TGTGCCAGCTCACCACCTGGGGCCCACTACGAGCAGTACTTC
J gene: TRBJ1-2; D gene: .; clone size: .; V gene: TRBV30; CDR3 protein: CAWSVKMDGGARHYGYTF; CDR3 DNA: TGTGCCTGGAGTGTAAAGATGGATGGTGGGGCACGGCACTATGGCTACACCTTC
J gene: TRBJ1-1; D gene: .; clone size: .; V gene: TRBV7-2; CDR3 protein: CASSLAPQGTEAFF; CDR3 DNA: TGTGCCAGCAGCTTAGCGCCCCAGGGGACTGAAGCTTTCTTT
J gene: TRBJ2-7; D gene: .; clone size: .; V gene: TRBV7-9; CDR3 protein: CASSLRQGLSSYEQYF; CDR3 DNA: TGTGCCAGCAGCTTACGTCAGGGGCTATCGTCCTACGAGCAGTACTTC